A single sample is the source of the 26 T cell receptor beta chains below, sequenced in a study of regulatory T cells in long-lasting Graves disease. Construction of the TCR beta libraries employed iRepertoire HTBI primers in conjunction with Arm-PCR of CDR3 regions. MiXCR, applied by TCRdb to the multiplex PCR reads, yields one record per CDR3 protein. The sample yields hundreds of thousands of distinct CDR3 sequences, about 14% seen once. Time point meaning: newly diagnosed GD, antithyroid drugs for less than 3 months. RNA extracted from PBMCs served as the sequencing template. The sample also formed part of further work on T cells in Graves' hyperthyroidism and ophthalmopathy.

The sample was peripheral blood mononuclear cells (PBMCs), taken at new diagnosis, from a patient treated with antithyroid drugs. These receptors all come from a man aged 30 to 45 with Graves disease.

This clonotype has only a few counts. V usage is TRBV19 and J usage is TRBJ1-2; tentative D call: TRBD1 (5 bases). Germline CDR1 is LNHDA and CDR2 is SQIVND (reference sequence). The CDR3 covers 13 residues. Between the trimmed V and J ends, which lost 4 bases and 4 bases, there was a span of 10 bases. The CDR3 spells CASSTSGLYGYTF. The DNA for the CDR3 is TGTGCCAGTAGTACGTCGGGGCTCTATGGCTACACCTTC.

This clonotype has only a few counts. The V gene is TRBV25-1, the J gene TRBJ1-6, with 9 bases identical to TRBD1. This CDR3 spans 15 amino acids. CDR1 and CDR2 from the germline V gene are MGHDK and SYGVNS. The trim removed 1 base at V and 9 bases at J, leaving 4 bases unmatched. CDR3 coding DNA: TGTGCCAGCAGTGAATCAGGGACAGGGCTTTCACCCCTCCACTTT. It encodes CASSESGTGLSPLHF.

This clonotype was seen more than once but under ten times. This chain connects TRBV5-1 to TRBJ1-2; D unclear. V was cut by 3 bases and J by 0 bases, with 9 bases left in between. The CDR3 totals 14 residues. Germline CDR1 is SGHRS and CDR2 is YFSETQ. The CDR3 is CASSWGNANYGYTF. The CDR3 bases are TGCGCCAGCAGCTGGGGAAACGCTAACTATGGCTACACCTTC.

The V and J genes are TRBV6-2 or TRBV6-3 and TRBJ2-1; no reliable D call. Trimming removed 3 bases at V and 6 bases at J, with 12 bases between. This CDR3 has 14 amino acids. Germline V CDR1 and CDR2: MNHEY, SVGEGT. Here the CDR3 DNA reads TGTGCCAGCAGTTATTCTAGGGCCCTCAATGAGCAGTTCTTC. Translating it yields CASSYSRALNEQFF.

This clonotype came up a few times. The rearrangement links TRBV19 to TRBJ2-3, with D perhaps matching TRBD1 (6 bases). The CDR3 contains 12 residues. CDR1 is LNHDA, CDR2 SQIVND, per germline (reference sequence). Trimming pared 5 bases from V and 10 bases from J, leaving 13 bases between. CDR3 in amino acids: CASSRQGLAQYF. The CDR3 coding sequence is TGTGCCAGTAGTCGGCAGGGGCTTGCGCAGTATTTT. The complete variable domain, with remaining parts taken from reference TRBV19 and TRBJ2-3, reads DGGITQSPKYLFRKEGQNVTLSCEQNLNHDAMYWYRQDPGQGLRLIYYSQIVNDFQKGDIAEGYSVSREKKESFPLTVTSAQKNPTAFYLCASSRQGLAQYFGPGTRLTVL.

The J gene is TRBJ1-2, the V gene TRBV24-1; 7 positions match TRBD1. The CDR3 is 12 residues long. After removal of 8 bases from V and 6 bases from J, the junction contained 5 bases not matched to a gene. Germline loops: CDR1 KGHDR, CDR2 SFDVKD. For the CDR3, the DNA is TGTGCCACCAACGACAGGGAGGATGGCTACACCTTC. Amino acids: CATNDREDGYTF.

Ten or more counts support this clonotype. This chain links TRBV30 with TRBJ2-1; D is unresolved. The CDR3 consists of 12 residues. Between the trimmed V and J ends, which lost 2 bases and 8 bases, there was a span of 10 bases. Germline CDR1 is GTSNPN and CDR2 is SVGIG (reference sequence). CDR3 protein: CAWSPARDEQFF. CDR3 sequence (DNA): TGTGCCTGGAGTCCGGCGAGAGATGAGCAGTTCTTC.

This clonotype has a count of ten or more. The chain is built from TRBV2 and TRBJ2-5; possible D gene TRBD2, 5 bases. The CDR3 covers 13 residues. The germline gives CDR1 SNHLY, CDR2 FYNNEI. Between the trimmed V and J ends, which lost 6 bases and 7 bases, there was a span of 15 bases. CDR3 in amino acids: CASRESGYGTQYF. CDR3 bases: TGTGCCAGCAGGGAAAGCGGCTACGGGACCCAGTACTTC.

This clonotype was detected ten times or more. The rearrangement links TRBV9 to TRBJ2-5; possible D gene TRBD2, 5 bases. Germline V CDR1 and CDR2: SGDLS, YYNGEE. V lost 2 bases and J lost 1, with 12 bases in between. The CDR3 extends over 15 amino acids. The CDR3 nucleotides read TGTGCCAGCAGCGTCCGGCGCGGAGGCCAAGAGACCCAGTACTTC. It specifies CASSVRRGGQETQYF.

The V call is TRBV29-1, the J call TRBJ2-1; the D gene is possibly TRBD2 (5 bases). The CDR3 totals 15 residues. The germline gives CDR1 SQVTM, CDR2 ANQGSEA. V was shortened by 6 bases and J by 5 bases, with 20 bases between the two germline ends. Here the CDR3 DNA reads TGCAGCGTGGACTTCCCACAGCACCGGGACAATGAGCAGTTCTTC. Amino acid sequence: CSVDFPQHRDNEQFF.

The sample holds a few counts of this clonotype. The V and J genes are TRBV20-1 and TRBJ2-4, with TRBD1 as a possible D gene (6 bases). Between the trimmed V and J ends, which lost 5 bases and 1 base, there was a span of 18 bases. The CDR3 loop spans 16 amino acids. Germline assignment: CDR1 DFQATT and CDR2 SNEGSKA (reference sequence). The CDR3 DNA sequence: TGCAGTGCTTTGTTACAGGGTCTGAGGGCCAAAAACATTCAGTACTTC. Its translation: CSALLQGLRAKNIQYF.

This clonotype was detected ten times or more. V and J are TRBV7-2 and TRBJ2-2; possible D gene TRBD1, 6 bases. Germline lookup yields CDR1 SGHTA and CDR2 FQGNSA. Trimming took off 5 bases at V and 5 bases at J, with 21 bases between the two ends. This CDR3 contains 17 residues. The CDR3 spells CASSPLSVRGTTGELFF. The CDR3 DNA reads TGTGCCAGCAGCCCCCTTTCGGTCAGGGGAACTACCGGGGAGCTGTTTTTT.

The gene calls are TRBV29-1 and TRBJ2-1; 7 nucleotides align to TRBD1. Germline values: CDR1 SQVTM, CDR2 ANQGSEA. J was trimmed by 3 bases and V by 4 bases; bases with no gene match: 3. This CDR3 is built from 13 residues. The CDR3 loop reads CSVGRQGYNEQFF. DNA for the CDR3: TGCAGCGTTGGGAGACAGGGCTACAATGAGCAGTTCTTC.

This clonotype was detected many times. This chain links TRBV19 with TRBJ2-5; 7 positions agree with TRBD1. V gave up 3 bases and J gave up 2 bases; unmatched junction bases: 6. The germline V gene encodes CDR1 LNHDA and CDR2 SQIVND (reference sequence). CDR3 length: 15 amino acids. The CDR3 DNA reads TGTGCCAGTAGTATGGGACAGCCAGTACAAGAGACCCAGTACTTC. It codes for CASSMGQPVQETQYF.

This clonotype was detected ten times or more. CDR3 protein: CSATGPGGTQYF. The CDR3 region has the DNA TGCAGTGCTACTGGGCCCGGGGGTACGCAGTATTTT. V gene TRBV20-1 combines with J gene TRBJ2-3, with D possibly matching TRBD2 (6 bases). The CDR3 contains 12 residues. The germline gives CDR1 DFQATT, CDR2 SNEGSKA (reference sequence). Trimming removed 4 bases at V and 8 bases at J, with 13 bases between.

V is TRBV11-2 and J is TRBJ2-7; tentatively, D is TRBD2 (5 bases). Germline-derived CDR1 and CDR2 are SGHAT and FQNNGV. Trimming cost V 2 bases and J 5 bases, with 19 bases left between them. CDR3 length equals 16 residues. The CDR3 DNA reads as TGTGCCAGCAGCTTAATGGGAGACGTTAGCTGGGACGAGCAGTACTTC. Translation: CASSLMGDVSWDEQYF.

V usage is TRBV5-1 and J usage is TRBJ2-7; D remains ambiguous. Germline V gene data show CDR1 as SGHRS and CDR2 as YFSETQ. The CDR3 has 12 residues. V was shortened by 0 bases and J by 4 bases, with 5 bases between the two germline ends. The CDR3 region has the DNA TGCGCCAGCAGCTTGGGGCAGTACGAGCAGTACTTC. Protein product: CASSLGQYEQYF.

This clonotype was detected ten times or more. The chain links TRBV29-1 to TRBJ1-3, with TRBD1 as a possible D gene (5 bases). Trimming stripped 4 bases from V and 4 bases from J, with 11 bases between. The CDR3 is made up of 13 amino acids. The germline V gene has CDR1 SQVTM and CDR2 ANQGSEA. CDR3 residues: CSVVGGSGNTIYF. The CDR3 DNA follows: TGCAGCGTTGTTGGGGGGAGCGGAAACACCATATATTTT.

This chain connects TRBV5-1 to TRBJ2-2; no definite D call. The V end lost 4 bases, the J end lost 6 bases, and 4 bases lay between the germline ends. The CDR3 contains 11 residues. CDR1 SGHRS and CDR2 YFSETQ come from the germline V gene. CDR3 DNA sequence: TGCGCCAGCAGCGCTTCCGGGGAGCTGTTTTTT. Its translation: CASSASGELFF.

This clonotype was recorded at least ten times. V gene TRBV6-1 combines with J gene TRBJ2-7; TRBD1 matches 7 bases. Germline lookup yields CDR1 MNHNS and CDR2 SASEGT. The CDR3 spans 13 residues. J was trimmed by 7 bases and V by 6 bases; bases with no gene match: 9. CDR3 sequence reads: CASRQGELGEQYF. As DNA, the CDR3 is TGTGCCAGCAGGCAGGGGGAATTGGGAGAGCAGTACTTC.

This clonotype was seen repeatedly, ten times or more. The rearrangement uses TRBV12-3 or TRBV12-4 and TRBJ2-1; tentative D call: TRBD2 (5 bases). V was pared by 1 base and J by 4 bases, with 11 bases between. The CDR3 runs to 15 residues. CDR3 nucleotides: TGTGCCAGCAGTTTAGGGACGGAGGAGTACAATGAGCAGTTCTTC. Its protein product is CASSLGTEEYNEQFF.

This clonotype was found many times. The chain combines TRBV10-3 with TRBJ2-1, with 9 nucleotides matching TRBD2. The V gene's germline CDR1 is ENHRY and CDR2 SYGVKD. V was clipped by 7 bases and J by 9 bases; unmatched bases: 16. The CDR3 spans 16 residues. DNA of the CDR3: TGTGCCATCATCCCAACTAGCGGGCTCGTCGATAGTGAGCAGTTCTTC. It codes for CAIIPTSGLVDSEQFF.

V is TRBV5-1 and J is TRBJ2-5; no definite D call. The CDR3 is 15 residues long. Germline CDR1 and CDR2: SGHRS and YFSETQ. Deletions cut 0 bases from V and 2 bases from J, with 11 bases between. CDR3: CASSLEAILQETQYF. The CDR3 nucleotides read TGCGCCAGCAGCTTGGAAGCCATACTACAAGAGACCCAGTACTTC.

This clonotype was detected ten times or more. The J gene is TRBJ1-2, the V gene TRBV2; D unresolved. Germline V gene sequence: CDR1 SNHLY, CDR2 FYNNEI. The CDR3 runs 14 residues. V was cut by 5 bases and J by 4 bases, with 14 bases left in between. The CDR3 loop is CASSPRPNSYGYTF. The CDR3, as DNA: TGTGCCAGCAGTCCCCGACCCAACTCCTATGGCTACACCTTC. The full variable domain, its missing parts supplied by reference TRBV2 and TRBJ1-2, is EPEVTQTPSHQVTQMGQEVILRCVPISNHLYFYWYRQILGQKVEFLVSFYNNEISEKSEIFDDQFSVERPDGSNFTLKIRSTKLEDSAMYFCASSPRPNSYGYTFGSGTRLTVV.

This clonotype was found many times. The chain links TRBV20-1 to TRBJ2-1; 9 bases agree with TRBD2. Per germline, CDR1 DFQATT and CDR2 SNEGSKA (reference sequence). CDR3 size: 14 residues. In DNA form, the CDR3 reads TGCAGCGCCAGTAGCGGGAGCTCCTACAATGAGCAGTTCTTC. Encoded protein: CSASSGSSYNEQFF.

This clonotype was seen only a few times. V is TRBV6-1 and J is TRBJ1-3; D is ambiguous. This CDR3 has 12 amino acids. CDR1 and CDR2 (germline): MNHNS, SASEGT. V was pared by 6 bases and J by 4 bases, with 7 bases between. Here the CDR3 reads CASRAPGNTIYF. In DNA form, the CDR3 reads TGTGCCAGCAGGGCCCCGGGAAACACCATATATTTT.